This record covers a single T cell receptor beta chain. Its antigen remains unidentified. Base-call qualities are not available, and no considerably larger clone is one nucleotide away. TCRbeta CDR3 regions were amplified from genomic DNA by means of the immunoSEQ Assay, a bias-controlled multiplex PCR. On the authors' methods: Nucleated cell counts per sample were estimated from amplification of reference gene primers within the assay. Sequence reads were collapsed and filtered to measure the absolute abundance of every unique TCRbeta CDR3 rearrangement. For each sample, productive Simpson clonality was calculated as the square root of Simpson's diversity index over productive rearrangements. As stored in TCRdb, this immuneACCESS dataset retains in-frame rearrangements with V and J assigned. A fraction of the clones does not appear; measured against another copy, unresolved V genes explain less than half of the discrepancy, and the remainder lacks a known reason. The V and J calls and clone size come from that table; D and trimming were worked out from the DNA. Present in this sample are about 290,000 clones, about nine tenths of which were seen just once. The top ten clonotypes cover approximately 1.5% of the sample.

This sample is drawn from a study of blood T cell repertoires in COVID-19 (dated by TCRdb to 2018 to 2021). General notes on the study: Samples covering the acute and convalescent phases of COVID-19 were provided by collaborators in the United States, Italy and Spain. The prospective study material was composed of cDNA or gDNA derived from T cells, B-cell-depleted T cells, or PBMCs. The dataset comprised deeply sampled blood TCRbeta repertoires from subjects exposed to, actively infected with, or recovered from COVID-19. The repertoires were released in a freely available public database intended as a resource for research on the immune response to SARS-CoV-2. Samples came from the ongoing ImmuneRACE study (first 160 participants) plus 1,254 subjects from 6 global collaborators. Sample metadata almost always included a de-identified subject ID, COVID-19 status, age in years and sex. HLA class I and class II types, where available, came from metadata supplied by the sample provider rather than from assay-based typing. Results the study describes overall, beyond this receptor: How much clinical and demographic metadata was included differed by source and by participant, and the metadata was provided uncurated.

Participants in the prospective study were aged about 18 to 95 years, lived in about two dozen United States geographic areas, and enrolled through a virtual design. Cohort assignment in the prospective study relied on participant-reported clinical history from a screening survey and a study questionnaire. For ImmuneRACE Cohort 3, a participant was defined as recovered based on two consecutive negative NP/OP PCR tests, clearance by a healthcare professional, or resolution of symptoms. Mobile phlebotomists in the prospective study collected whole blood, serum and a nasopharyngeal or oropharyngeal swab from every participant. Additional blood draws and questionnaires over an approximately two-month period could optionally be provided by prospective study participants. Before DNA extraction, prospective study blood samples were shipped either frozen or at room temperature. Including the terminal cysteine and phenylalanine, the CDR3 comprises 12 residues. Only CDR3 DNA is held: 36 bases, read in frame from base 1. Reading the germline V gene gives CDR1 SNHLY and CDR2 FYNNEI. The V end loses 8 bases and the J end loses 6 bases, and a stretch of 13 bases separates them.

The sequenced sample was PBMCs or T cells enriched from blood (not recorded which). The chain employs TRBV2 and TRBJ1-1; the D gene identity is not certain. The source is a woman aged 40 to 50 who had recovered from COVID-19. The nucleotides read TGTGCCAGCGGCCCTTGGAGGGCTGAAGCTTTCTTT. The translation is CASGPWRAEAFF.